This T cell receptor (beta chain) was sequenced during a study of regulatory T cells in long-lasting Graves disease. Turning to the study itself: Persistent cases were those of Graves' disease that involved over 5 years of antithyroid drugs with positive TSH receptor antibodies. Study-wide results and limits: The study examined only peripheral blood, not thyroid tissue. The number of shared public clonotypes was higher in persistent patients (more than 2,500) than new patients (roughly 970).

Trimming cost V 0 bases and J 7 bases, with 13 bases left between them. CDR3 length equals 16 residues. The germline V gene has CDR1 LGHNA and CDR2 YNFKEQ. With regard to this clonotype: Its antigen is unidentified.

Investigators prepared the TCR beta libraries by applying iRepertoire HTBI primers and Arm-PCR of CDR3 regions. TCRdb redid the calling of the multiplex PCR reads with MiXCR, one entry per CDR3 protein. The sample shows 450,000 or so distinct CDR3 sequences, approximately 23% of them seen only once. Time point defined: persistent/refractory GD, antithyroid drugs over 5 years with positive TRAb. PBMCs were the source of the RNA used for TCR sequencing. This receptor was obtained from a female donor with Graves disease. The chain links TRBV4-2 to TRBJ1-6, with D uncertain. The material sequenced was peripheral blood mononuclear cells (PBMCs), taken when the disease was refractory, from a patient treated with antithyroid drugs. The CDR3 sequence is CASSQEGGRRNSPLHF. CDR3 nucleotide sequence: TGTGCCAGCAGCCAAGAAGGCGGCAGAAGGAATTCACCCCTCCACTTT.